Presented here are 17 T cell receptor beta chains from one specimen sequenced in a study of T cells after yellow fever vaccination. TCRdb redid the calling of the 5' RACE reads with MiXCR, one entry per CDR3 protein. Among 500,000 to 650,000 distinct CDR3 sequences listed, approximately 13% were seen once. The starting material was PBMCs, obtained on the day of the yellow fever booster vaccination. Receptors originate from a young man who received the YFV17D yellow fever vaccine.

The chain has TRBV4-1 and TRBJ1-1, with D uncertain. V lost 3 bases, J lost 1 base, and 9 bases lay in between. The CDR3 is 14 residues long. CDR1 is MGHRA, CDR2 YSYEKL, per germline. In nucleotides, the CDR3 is TGCGCCAGCAGCCATAAACACTCGAACACTGAAGCTTTCTTT. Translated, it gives CASSHKHSNTEAFF.

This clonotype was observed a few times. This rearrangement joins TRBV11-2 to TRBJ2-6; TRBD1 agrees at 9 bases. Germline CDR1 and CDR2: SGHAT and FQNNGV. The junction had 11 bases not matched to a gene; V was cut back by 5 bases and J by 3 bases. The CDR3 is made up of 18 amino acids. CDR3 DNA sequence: TGTGCCAGCAGCAAAACCGGGACAGGGCTGTTTGGGGCCAACGTCCTGACTTTC. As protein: CASSKTGTGLFGANVLTF.

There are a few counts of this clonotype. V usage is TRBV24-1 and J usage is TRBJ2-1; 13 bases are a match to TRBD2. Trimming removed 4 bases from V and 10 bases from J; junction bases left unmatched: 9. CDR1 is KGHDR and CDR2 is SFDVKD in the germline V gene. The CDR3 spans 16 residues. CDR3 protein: CATSDSGTSGTREQFF. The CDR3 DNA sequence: TGTGCCACCAGTGACTCCGGGACTAGCGGGACTCGGGAGCAGTTCTTC.

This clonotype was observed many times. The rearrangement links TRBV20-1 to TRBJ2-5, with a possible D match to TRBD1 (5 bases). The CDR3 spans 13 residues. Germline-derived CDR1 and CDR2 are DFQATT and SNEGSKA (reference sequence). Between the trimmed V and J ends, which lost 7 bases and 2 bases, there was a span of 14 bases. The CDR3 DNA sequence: TGCAGTGTTCCTACAGGAGCTCAAGAGACCCAGTACTTC. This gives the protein CSVPTGAQETQYF.

The CDR3 sequence is CASSQSWDRAGTGELFF. As DNA, the CDR3 is TGCGCCAGCAGCCAATCCTGGGACAGGGCAGGGACCGGGGAGCTGTTTTTT. The chain uses TRBV5-1 and TRBJ2-2; 9 bases are shared with TRBD1. CDR1 is SGHRS and CDR2 is YFSETQ in the germline V gene. V lost 4 bases, J lost 5 bases, and 12 bases stayed unmatched. The CDR3 totals 17 residues.

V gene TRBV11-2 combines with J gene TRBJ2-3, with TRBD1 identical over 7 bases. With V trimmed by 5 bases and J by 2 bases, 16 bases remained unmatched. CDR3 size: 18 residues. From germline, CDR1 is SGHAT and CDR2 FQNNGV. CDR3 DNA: TGTGCCAGCAGCCTCAACCGATTAGACAGGGTCCTCACAGATACGCAGTATTTT. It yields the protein CASSLNRLDRVLTDTQYF. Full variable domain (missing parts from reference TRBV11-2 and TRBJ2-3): EAGVAQSPRYKIIEKRQSVAFWCNPISGHATLYWYQQILGQGPKLLIQFQNNGVVDDSQLPKDRFSAERLKGVDSTLKIQPAKLEDSAVYLCASSLNRLDRVLTDTQYFGPGTRLTVL.

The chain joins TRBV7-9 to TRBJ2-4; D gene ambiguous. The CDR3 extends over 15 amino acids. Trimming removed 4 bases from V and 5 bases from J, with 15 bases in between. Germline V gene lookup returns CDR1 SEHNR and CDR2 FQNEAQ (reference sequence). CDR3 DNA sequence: TGTGCCAGCAGCTCCCTTAGCCCCGGCGAAAACATTCAGTACTTC. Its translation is CASSSLSPGENIQYF. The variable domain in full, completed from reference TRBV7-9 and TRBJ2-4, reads DTGVSQNPRHKITKRGQNVTFRCDPISEHNRLYWYRQTLGQGPEFLTYFQNEAQLEKSRLLSDRFSAERPKGSFSTLEIQRTEQGDSAMYLCASSSLSPGENIQYFGAGTRLSVL.

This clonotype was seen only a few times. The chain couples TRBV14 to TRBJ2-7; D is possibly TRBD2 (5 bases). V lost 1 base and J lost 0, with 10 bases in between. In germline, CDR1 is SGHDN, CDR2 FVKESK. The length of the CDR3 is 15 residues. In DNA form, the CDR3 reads TGTGCCAGCAGCCAAGTGAGGGCTTCCTCCTACGAGCAGTACTTC. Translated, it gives CASSQVRASSYEQYF.

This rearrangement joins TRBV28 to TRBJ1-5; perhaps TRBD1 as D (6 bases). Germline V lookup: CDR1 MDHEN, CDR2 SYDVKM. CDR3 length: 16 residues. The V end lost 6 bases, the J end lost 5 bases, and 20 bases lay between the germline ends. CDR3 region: CASSKKFQGRYQPQHF. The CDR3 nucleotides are TGTGCCAGCAGCAAAAAATTCCAGGGGCGATATCAGCCCCAGCATTTT.

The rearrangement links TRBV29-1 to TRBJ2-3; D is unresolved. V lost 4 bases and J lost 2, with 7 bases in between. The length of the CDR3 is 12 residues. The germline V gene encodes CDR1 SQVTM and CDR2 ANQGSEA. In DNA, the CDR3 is TGCAGCGTTGGCGACAACACAGATACGCAGTATTTT. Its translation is CSVGDNTDTQYF.

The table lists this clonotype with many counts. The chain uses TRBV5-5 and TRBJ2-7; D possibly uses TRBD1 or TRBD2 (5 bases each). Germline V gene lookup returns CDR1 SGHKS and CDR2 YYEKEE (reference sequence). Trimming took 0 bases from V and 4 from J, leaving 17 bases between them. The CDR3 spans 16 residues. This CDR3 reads CASSLEPGRKIYEQYF. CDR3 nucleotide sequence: TGTGCCAGCAGCTTGGAACCGGGACGGAAGATTTACGAGCAGTACTTC.

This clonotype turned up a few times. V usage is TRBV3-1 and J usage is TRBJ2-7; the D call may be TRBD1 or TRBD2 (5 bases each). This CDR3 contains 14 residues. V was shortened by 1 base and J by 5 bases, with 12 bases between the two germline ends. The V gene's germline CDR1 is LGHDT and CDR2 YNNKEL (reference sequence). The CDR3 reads CASSQGRESHEQYF. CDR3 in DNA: TGTGCCAGCAGCCAAGGCAGGGAGTCCCACGAGCAGTACTTC.

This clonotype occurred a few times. The CDR3 region is CASSGLAGKETQYF. DNA for the CDR3: TGTGCCAGCAGTGGACTAGCGGGAAAAGAGACCCAGTACTTC. The chain employs TRBV5-4 and TRBJ2-5; 12 nucleotides match TRBD2. Per the germline V gene, CDR1 is SGHNT and CDR2 is YYREEE (reference sequence). Trimming at V came to 5 bases and at J to 3 bases, leaving 2 bases not matched to a gene. The CDR3 length is 14 residues.

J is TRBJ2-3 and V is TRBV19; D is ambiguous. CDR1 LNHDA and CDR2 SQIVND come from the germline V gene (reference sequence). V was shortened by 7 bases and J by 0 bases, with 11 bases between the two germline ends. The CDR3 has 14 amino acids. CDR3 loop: CASNGGASTDTQYF. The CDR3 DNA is TGTGCCAGTAATGGCGGCGCTAGCACAGATACGCAGTATTTT.

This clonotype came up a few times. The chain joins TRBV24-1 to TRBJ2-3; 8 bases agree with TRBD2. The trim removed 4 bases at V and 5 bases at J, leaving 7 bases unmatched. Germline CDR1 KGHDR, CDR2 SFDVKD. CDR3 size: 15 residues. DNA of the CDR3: TGTGCCACCAGTGACGGGAGCGGGAGTAAAGATACGCAGTATTTT. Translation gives CATSDGSGSKDTQYF.

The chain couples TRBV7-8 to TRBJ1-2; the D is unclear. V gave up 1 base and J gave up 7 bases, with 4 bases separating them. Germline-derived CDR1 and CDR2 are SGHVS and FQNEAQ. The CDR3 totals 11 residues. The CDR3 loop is CASSLEGGYTF. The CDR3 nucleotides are TGTGCCAGCAGCTTAGAAGGTGGCTACACCTTC.

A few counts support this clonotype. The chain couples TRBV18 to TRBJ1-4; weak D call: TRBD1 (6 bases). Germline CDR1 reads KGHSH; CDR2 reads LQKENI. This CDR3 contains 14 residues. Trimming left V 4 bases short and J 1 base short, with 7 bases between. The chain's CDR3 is CASSRGQTNEKLFF. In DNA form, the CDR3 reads TGTGCCAGCTCACGGGGACAAACTAATGAAAAACTGTTTTTT.